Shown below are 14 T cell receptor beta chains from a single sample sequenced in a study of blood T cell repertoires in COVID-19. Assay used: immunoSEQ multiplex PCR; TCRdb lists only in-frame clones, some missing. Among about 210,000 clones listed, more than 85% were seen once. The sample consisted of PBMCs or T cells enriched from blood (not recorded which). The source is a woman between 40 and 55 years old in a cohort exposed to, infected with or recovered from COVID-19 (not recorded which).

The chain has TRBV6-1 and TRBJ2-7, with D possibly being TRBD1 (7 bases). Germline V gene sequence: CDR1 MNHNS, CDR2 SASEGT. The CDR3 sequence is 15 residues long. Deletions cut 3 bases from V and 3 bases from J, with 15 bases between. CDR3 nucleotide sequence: TGTGCCAGCAGTGAGTCGGCAGGGGGACTCTACGAGCAGTACTTC. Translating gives CASSESAGGLYEQYF.

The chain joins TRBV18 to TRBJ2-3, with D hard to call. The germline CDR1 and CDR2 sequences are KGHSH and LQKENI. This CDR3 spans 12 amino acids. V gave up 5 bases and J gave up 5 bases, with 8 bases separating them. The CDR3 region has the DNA TGTGCCAGCTCAACAAGAGGAGATACGCAGTATTTT. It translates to CASSTRGDTQYF.

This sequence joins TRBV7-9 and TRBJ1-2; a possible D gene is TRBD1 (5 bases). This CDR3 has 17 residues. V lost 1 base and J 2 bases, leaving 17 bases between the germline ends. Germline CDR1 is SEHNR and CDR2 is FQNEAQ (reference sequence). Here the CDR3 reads CASSLGAGNRPNYGYTF. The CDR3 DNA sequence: TGTGCCAGCAGCTTAGGAGCGGGAAACAGGCCGAACTATGGCTACACCTTC.

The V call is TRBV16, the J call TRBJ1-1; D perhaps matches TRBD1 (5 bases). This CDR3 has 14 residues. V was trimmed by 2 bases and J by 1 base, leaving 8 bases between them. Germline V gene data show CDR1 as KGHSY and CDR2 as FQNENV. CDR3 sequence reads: CASSQADRNTEAFF. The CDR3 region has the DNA TGTGCCAGCAGCCAAGCAGACAGGAACACTGAAGCTTTCTTT.

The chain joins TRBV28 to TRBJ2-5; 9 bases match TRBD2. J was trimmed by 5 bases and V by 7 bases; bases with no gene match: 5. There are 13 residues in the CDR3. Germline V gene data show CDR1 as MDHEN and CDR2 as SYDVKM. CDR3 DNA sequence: TGTGCCAGCAAGGCGGGGGGGCTGGAGACCCAGTACTTC. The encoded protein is CASKAGGLETQYF.

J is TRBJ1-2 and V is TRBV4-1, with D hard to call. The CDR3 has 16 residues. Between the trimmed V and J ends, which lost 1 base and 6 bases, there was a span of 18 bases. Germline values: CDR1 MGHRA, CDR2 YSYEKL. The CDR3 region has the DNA TGCGCCAGCAGCCAAGCCCTGCAGCGAGGTCGAGATGGCTACACCTTC. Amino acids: CASSQALQRGRDGYTF.

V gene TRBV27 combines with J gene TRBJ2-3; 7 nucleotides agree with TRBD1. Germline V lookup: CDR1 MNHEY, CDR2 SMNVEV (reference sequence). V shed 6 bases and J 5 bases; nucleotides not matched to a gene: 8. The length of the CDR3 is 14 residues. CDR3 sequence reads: CASSATGFGDTQYF. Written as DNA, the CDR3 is TGTGCCAGCAGCGCGACAGGGTTCGGAGATACGCAGTATTTT.

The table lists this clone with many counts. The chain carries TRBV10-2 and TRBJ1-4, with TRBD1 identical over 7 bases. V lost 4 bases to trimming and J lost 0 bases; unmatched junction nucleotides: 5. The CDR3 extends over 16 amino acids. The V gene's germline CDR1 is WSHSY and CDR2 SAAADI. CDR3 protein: CASSGGQIATNEKLFF. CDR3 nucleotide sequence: TGCGCCAGCAGTGGGGGACAGATTGCAACTAATGAAAAACTGTTTTTT.

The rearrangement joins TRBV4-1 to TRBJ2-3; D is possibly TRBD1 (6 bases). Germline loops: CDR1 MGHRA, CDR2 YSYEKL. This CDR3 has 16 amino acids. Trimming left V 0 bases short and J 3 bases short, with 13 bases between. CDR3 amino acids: CASSQETGIGTDTQYF. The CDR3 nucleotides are TGCGCCAGCAGCCAAGAAACAGGGATTGGAACAGATACGCAGTATTTT.

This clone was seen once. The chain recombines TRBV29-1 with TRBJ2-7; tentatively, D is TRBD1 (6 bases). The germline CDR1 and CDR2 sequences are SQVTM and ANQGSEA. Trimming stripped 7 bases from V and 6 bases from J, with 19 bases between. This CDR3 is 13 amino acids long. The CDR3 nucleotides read TGCAGCGCCCTACAGGGAAATTGGGGCGAGCAGTACTTC. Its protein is CSALQGNWGEQYF.

The CDR3 DNA follows: TGTGCCAGCAGCTTAGGTAGCGGGAGATTGTACGAGCAGTACTTC. Translation gives CASSLGSGRLYEQYF. V usage is TRBV11-2 and J usage is TRBJ2-7; 9 nucleotides match TRBD2. Per the germline V gene, CDR1 is SGHAT and CDR2 is FQNNGV. The CDR3 is made up of 15 amino acids. Unmatched junction bases numbered 5, after V lost 1 base and J lost 4 bases.

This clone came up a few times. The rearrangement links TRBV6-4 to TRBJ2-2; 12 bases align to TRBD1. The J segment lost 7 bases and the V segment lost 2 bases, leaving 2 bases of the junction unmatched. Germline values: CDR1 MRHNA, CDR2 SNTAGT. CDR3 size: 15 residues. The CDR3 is CASSDGTGGHGELFF. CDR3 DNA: TGTGCCAGCAGTGACGGGACAGGGGGCCACGGGGAGCTGTTTTTT.

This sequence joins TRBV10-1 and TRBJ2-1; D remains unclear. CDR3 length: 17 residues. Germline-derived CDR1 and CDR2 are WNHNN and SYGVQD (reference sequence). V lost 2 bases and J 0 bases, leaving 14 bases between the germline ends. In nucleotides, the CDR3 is TGCGCCAGCAGTGAGACACCTCAAGGAGCCTCCTACAATGAGCAGTTCTTC. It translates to CASSETPQGASYNEQFF.

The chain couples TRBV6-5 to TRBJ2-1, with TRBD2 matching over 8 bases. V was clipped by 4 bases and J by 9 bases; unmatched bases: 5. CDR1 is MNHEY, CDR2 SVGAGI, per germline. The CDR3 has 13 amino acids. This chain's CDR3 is CASSWTSFGEQFF. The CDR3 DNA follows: TGTGCCAGCAGTTGGACTAGCTTTGGTGAGCAGTTCTTC.